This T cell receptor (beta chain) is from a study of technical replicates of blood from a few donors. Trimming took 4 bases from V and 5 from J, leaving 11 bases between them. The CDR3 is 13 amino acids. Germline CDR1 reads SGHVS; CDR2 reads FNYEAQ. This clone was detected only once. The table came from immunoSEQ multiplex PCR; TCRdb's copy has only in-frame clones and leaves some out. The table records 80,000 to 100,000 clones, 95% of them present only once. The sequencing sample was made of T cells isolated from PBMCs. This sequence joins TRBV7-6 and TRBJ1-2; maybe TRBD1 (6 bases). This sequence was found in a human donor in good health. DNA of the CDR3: TGTGCCAGCAGCTCATCAACAGGGTATGGCTACACCTTC. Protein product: CASSSSTGYGYTF.